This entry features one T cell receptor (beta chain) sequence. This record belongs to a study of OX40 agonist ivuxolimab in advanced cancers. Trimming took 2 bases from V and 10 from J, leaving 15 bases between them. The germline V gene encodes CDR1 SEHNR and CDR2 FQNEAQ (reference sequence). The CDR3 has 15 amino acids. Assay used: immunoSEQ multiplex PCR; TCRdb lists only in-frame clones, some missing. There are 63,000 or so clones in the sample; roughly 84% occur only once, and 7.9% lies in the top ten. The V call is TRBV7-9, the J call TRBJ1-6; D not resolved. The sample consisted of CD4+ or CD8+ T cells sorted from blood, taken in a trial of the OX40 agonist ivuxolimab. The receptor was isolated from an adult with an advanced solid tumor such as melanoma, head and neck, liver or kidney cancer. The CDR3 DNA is TGTGCCAGCAGCTTATATTCCGGGAGCGGATCACCCCTCCACTTT. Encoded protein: CASSLYSGSGSPLHF.